This T cell receptor (beta chain) was identified during a study of blood T cell repertoires in COVID-19. About the study: The origin of the acute and convalescent COVID-19 samples was the United States, Italy and Spain. T cells, B-cell-depleted T cells, or PBMCs provided the cDNA or gDNA that served as material.

The CDR3 has 15 residues. The germline V gene encodes CDR1 LNHDA and CDR2 SQIVND (reference sequence). With V trimmed by 6 bases and J by 5 bases, 7 bases remained unmatched. As handled by the study authors: Researchers report that nucleated cell counts were estimated from reference gene primer amplification. This table comes from immunoSEQ multiplex PCR, and its TCRdb copy is limited to in-frame clones, with some not included. V, J and clone size reflect that table, while D and trimming were determined from the DNA. The sample lists 110,000 or so clones; about four fifths were seen once. This receptor was obtained from a woman in her thirties or forties with acute or convalescent COVID-19. The chain recombines TRBV19 with TRBJ1-2; TRBD1 agrees at 12 bases. The sample was peripheral blood. This chain's CDR3 is CASRSGQGASYGYTF. Here the CDR3 DNA reads TGTGCCAGTAGATCGGGACAGGGGGCTTCGTATGGCTACACCTTC.